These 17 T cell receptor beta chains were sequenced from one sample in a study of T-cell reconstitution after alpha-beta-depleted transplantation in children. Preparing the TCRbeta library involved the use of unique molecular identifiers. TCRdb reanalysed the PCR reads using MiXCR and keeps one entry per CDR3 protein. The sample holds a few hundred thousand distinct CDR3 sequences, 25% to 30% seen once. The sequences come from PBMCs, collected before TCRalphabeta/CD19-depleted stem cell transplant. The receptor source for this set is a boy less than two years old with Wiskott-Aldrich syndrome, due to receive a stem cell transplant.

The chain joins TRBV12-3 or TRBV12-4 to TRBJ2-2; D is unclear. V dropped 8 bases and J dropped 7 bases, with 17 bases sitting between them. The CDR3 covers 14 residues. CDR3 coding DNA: TGTGCCAGCTCTCCGGAGACCCTGATCGGGGAGCTGTTTTTT. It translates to CASSPETLIGELFF.

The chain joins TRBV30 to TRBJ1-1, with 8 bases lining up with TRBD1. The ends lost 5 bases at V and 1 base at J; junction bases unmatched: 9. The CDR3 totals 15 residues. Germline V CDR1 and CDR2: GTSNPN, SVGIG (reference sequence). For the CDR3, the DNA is TGTGCCTGGGTGGGGACAGGCCGCAAGAACACTGAAGCTTTCTTT. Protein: CAWVGTGRKNTEAFF.

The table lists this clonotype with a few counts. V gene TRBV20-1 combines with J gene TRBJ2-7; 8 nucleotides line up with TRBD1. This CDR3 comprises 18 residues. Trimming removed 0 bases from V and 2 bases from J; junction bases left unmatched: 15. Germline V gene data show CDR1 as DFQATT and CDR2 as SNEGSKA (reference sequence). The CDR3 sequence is CSARDRARGLRTAYEQYF. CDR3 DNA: TGCAGTGCTAGAGATAGAGCCAGGGGGCTGAGGACCGCCTACGAGCAGTACTTC.

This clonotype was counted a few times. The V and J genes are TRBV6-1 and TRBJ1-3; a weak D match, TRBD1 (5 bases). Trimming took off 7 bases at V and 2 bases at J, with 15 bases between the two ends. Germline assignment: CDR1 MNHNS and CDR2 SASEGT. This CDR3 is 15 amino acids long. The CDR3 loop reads CASILSGIPGNTIYF. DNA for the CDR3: TGTGCCAGCATATTGTCAGGGATCCCTGGAAACACCATATATTTT.

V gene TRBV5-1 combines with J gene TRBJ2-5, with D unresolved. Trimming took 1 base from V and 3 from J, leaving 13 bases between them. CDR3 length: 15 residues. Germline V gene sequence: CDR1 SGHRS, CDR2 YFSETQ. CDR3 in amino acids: CASSLMRIGKETQYF. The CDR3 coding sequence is TGCGCCAGCAGCTTGATGAGGATCGGAAAAGAGACCCAGTACTTC.

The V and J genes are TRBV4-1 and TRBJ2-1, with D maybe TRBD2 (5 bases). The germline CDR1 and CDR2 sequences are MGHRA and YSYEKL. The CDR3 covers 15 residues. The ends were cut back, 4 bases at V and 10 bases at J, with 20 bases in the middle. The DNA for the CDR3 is TGCGCCAGCAGCCGCGAAAGCGGAGCCTTGGGGGAGCAGTTCTTC. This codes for CASSRESGALGEQFF.

Here the CDR3 reads CAISTGESREQYF. The DNA for the CDR3 is TGTGCCATCTCGACGGGAGAGTCGCGGGAGCAGTACTTC. This chain links TRBV10-3 with TRBJ2-7; tentative D call: TRBD2 (6 bases). The V end lost 8 bases, the J end lost 7 bases, and 18 bases lay between the germline ends. This CDR3 is 13 amino acids long. Germline CDR1 ENHRY, CDR2 SYGVKD.

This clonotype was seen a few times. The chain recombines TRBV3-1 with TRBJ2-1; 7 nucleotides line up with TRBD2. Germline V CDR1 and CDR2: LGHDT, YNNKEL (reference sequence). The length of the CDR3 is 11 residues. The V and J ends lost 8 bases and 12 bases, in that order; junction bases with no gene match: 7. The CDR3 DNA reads TGTGCCAGCTCCCAGGGCGGGGGGCAGTTCTTC. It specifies CASSQGGGQFF.

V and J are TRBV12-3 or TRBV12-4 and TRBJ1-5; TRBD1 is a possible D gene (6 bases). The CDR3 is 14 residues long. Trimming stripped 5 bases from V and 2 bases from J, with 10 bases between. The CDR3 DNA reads TGTGCCAGCAGTCGAGGGACACGCAATCAGCCCCAGCATTTT. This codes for CASSRGTRNQPQHF.

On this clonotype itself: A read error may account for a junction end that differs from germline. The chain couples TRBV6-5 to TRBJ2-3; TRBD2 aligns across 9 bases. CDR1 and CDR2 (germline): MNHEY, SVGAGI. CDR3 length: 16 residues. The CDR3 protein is CAGSYSSGRSTDTQYF. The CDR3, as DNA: TGTGCCGGCAGTTACTCAAGCGGGAGGTCAACAGATACGCAGTATTTT.

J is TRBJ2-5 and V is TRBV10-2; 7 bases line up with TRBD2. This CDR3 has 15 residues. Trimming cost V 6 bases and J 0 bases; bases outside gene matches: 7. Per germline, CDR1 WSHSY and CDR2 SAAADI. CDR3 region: CASSASGHYQETQYF. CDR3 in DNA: TGCGCCAGCAGCGCTAGCGGCCATTACCAAGAGACCCAGTACTTC.

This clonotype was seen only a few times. CDR3 sequence (DNA): TGTGCCATCAGTGGGAGTGCTAGCGGGATGATCGATACGCAGTATTTT. Encoded protein: CAISGSASGMIDTQYF. This chain uses TRBV10-3 with TRBJ2-3, with 9 bases identical to TRBD2. V shed 4 bases and J 6 bases; nucleotides not matched to a gene: 11. CDR1 is ENHRY and CDR2 is SYGVKD in the germline V gene. There are 16 residues in the CDR3.

In DNA form, the CDR3 reads TGCAGTGCTAGAGGTGGTACAGGAAGGGGTCAGCCCCAGCATTTT. Residues: CSARGGTGRGQPQHF. The chain combines TRBV20-1 with TRBJ1-5; D possibly corresponds to TRBD1 (5 bases). Germline loops: CDR1 DFQATT, CDR2 SNEGSKA (reference sequence). V dropped 1 base and J dropped 6 bases, with 16 bases sitting between them. There are 15 residues in the CDR3.

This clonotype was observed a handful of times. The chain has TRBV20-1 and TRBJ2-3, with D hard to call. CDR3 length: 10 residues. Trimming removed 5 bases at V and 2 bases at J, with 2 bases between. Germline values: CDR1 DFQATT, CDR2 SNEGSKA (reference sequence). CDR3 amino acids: CSAPTDTQYF. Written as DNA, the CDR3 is TGCAGTGCTCCCACAGATACGCAGTATTTT.

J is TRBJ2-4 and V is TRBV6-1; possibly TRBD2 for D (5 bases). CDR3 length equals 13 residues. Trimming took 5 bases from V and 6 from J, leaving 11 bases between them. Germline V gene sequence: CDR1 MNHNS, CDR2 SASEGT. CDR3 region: CASSRTGRNIQYF. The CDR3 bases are TGTGCCAGCAGTCGCACGGGGAGAAACATTCAGTACTTC.

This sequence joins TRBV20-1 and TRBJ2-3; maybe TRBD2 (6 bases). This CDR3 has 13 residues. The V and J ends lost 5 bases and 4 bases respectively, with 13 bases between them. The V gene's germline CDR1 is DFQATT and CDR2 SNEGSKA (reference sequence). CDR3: CSAGGLRSDTQYF. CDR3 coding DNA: TGCAGTGCTGGGGGACTTCGGTCAGATACGCAGTATTTT.

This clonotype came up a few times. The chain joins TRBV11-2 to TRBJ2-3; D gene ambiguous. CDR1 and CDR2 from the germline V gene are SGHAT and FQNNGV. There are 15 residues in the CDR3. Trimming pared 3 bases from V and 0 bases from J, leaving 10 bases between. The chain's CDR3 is CASSFRALSTDTQYF. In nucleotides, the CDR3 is TGTGCCAGCAGCTTCCGGGCCCTTAGCACAGATACGCAGTATTTT.